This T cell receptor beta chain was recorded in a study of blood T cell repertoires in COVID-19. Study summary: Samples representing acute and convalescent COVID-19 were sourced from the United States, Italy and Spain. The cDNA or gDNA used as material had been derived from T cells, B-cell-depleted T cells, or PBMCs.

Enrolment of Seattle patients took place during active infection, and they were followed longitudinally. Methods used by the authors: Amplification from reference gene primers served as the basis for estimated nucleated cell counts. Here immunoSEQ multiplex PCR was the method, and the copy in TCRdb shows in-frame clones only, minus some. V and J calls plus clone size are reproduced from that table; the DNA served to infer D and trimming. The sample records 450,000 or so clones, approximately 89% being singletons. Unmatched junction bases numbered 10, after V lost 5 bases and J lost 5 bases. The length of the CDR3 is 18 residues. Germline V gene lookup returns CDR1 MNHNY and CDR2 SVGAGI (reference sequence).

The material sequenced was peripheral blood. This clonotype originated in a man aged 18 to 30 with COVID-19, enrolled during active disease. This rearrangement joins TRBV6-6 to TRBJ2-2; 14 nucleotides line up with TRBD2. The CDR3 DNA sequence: TGTGCCAGCAGTCCTACGGGCGGACTAGCGGGAGGAACCGGGGAGCTGTTTTTT. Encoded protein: CASSPTGGLAGGTGELFF.